The rows below give T cell receptor beta chains drawn from one sample of a study of blood T cell repertoires in COVID-19. Profiling relied on immunoSEQ multiplex PCR, and the TCRdb table lists in-frame clones only, not all of them. The sample shows about 400,000 clones, roughly 86% of them seen only once. What was sequenced was peripheral blood. The receptors were sampled from a human donor in a cohort sampled during active COVID-19. The CDR3 runs from the conserved cysteine through the conserved F or W. A D gene is named only where the DNA matches it firmly. Size values are once, few and many counts, or a class for expanded clones, and some rows have none.

>.|TRBD1|TRBV2|TRBJ1-1
CASRGQGAEAFF
TGTGCCAGCAGGGGACAGGGGGCTGAAGCTTTCTTT
>.|TRBD2|TRBV13|TRBJ2-3
CASSPGTSGREWTDTQYF
TGTGCCAGCAGCCCCGGGACTAGCGGGAGGGAATGGACAGATACGCAGTATTTT
>.|.|TRBV19|TRBJ1-6
CASSIRQSYNSPLHF
TGTGCCAGTAGTATACGACAGTCTTATAATTCACCCCTCCACTTT
>.|.|TRBV9|TRBJ1-2
CASSVQDTYGYTF
TGTGCCAGCAGCGTTCAAGACACATATGGCTACACCTTC
>.|.|TRBV12-3/TRBV12-4|TRBJ2-5
CASTLWGEETQYF
TGTGCCAGCACCCTATGGGGGGAAGAGACCCAGTACTTC
>once|TRBD2|TRBV7-6|TRBJ2-2
CASSPYSGSEAGELFF
TGTGCCAGCAGCCCTTATAGCGGGAGTGAGGCCGGGGAGCTGTTTTTT
>.|TRBD1|TRBV4-1|TRBJ2-5
CASSQGTGRKETQYF
TGCGCCAGCAGCCAAGGGACAGGGAGGAAGGAGACCCAGTACTTC
>.|TRBD2|TRBV5-5|TRBJ2-3
CASILAGDTDTQYF
TGTGCCAGCATTTTAGCGGGGGACACAGATACGCAGTATTTT
>.|.|TRBV7-8|TRBJ1-5
CASSSILGSNQPQHF
TGTGCCAGCAGCTCTATACTAGGTTCCAATCAGCCCCAGCATTTT
>once|TRBD1|TRBV25-1|TRBJ1-1
CASSAAGTGNTEAFF
TGTGCCAGCAGTGCCGCCGGGACAGGGAACACTGAAGCTTTCTTT
>once|TRBD1|TRBV7-8|TRBJ2-7
CASSRTGREQYF
TGTGCCAGCAGCCGGACAGGGCGGGAGCAGTACTTC
>.|.|TRBV5-1|TRBJ2-7
CASSLVGGQRYEQYF
TGCGCCAGCAGCTTGGTGGGGGGGCAACGGTACGAGCAGTACTTC
>few|.|TRBV19|TRBJ1-2
CASSNRAGYTF
TGTGCCAGTAGTAACAGGGCTGGCTACACCTTC
>.|.|TRBV4-1|TRBJ1-6
CASSQDPSPLHF
TGCGCCAGCAGCCAAGACCCGTCACCCCTCCACTTT
>.|TRBD2|TRBV6-6|TRBJ2-7
CASSYLRTSGHYEQYF
TGTGCCAGCAGTTACCTTAGGACTAGCGGACACTACGAGCAGTACTTC
>.|TRBD2|TRBV7-2|TRBJ2-2
CASSINSGDGELFF
TGTGCCAGCAGCATCAATAGCGGGGACGGGGAGCTGTTTTTT
>.|TRBD1|TRBV28|TRBJ1-5
CASQDRGDQPQHF
TGTGCCAGCCAAGACAGGGGAGATCAGCCCCAGCATTTT
>once|TRBD1|TRBV5-6|TRBJ2-3
CASREMDRDTDTQYF
TGTGCCAGCAGGGAGATGGACAGGGATACAGATACGCAGTATTTT
>once|.|TRBV5-1|TRBJ1-1
CASSPAEGSTEAFF
TGCGCCAGCAGCCCGGCCGAGGGAAGCACTGAAGCTTTCTTT
>.|.|TRBV24-1|TRBJ1-5
CATSGIQPQHF
TGTGCCACCAGCGGGATTCAGCCCCAGCATTTT
>.|TRBD2|TRBV30|TRBJ2-1
CAWTQGTSGRAEGEQFF
TGTGCCTGGACCCAAGGGACTAGCGGGAGGGCTGAGGGTGAGCAGTTCTTC
>few|.|TRBV5-1|TRBJ1-1
CASSLGWGLEAFF
TGCGCCAGCAGCTTGGGATGGGGGCTTGAAGCTTTCTTT